The T cell receptor beta chain described here comes from a study of cytomegalovirus exposure and HLA in healthy donors. Whole-study findings and limits: Specificity of three CMV-associated chains for CMV antigens was verified in vitro. The authors listed some 160 TCR beta chains as cytomegalovirus-associated.

A word on this clone: Antigen unknown.

In the PCR, 60 Vbeta and 13 Jbeta primers were used. Sequenced by immunoSEQ multiplex PCR; TCRdb stores in-frame clones only, minus some. This sample has some 67,000 clones, with roughly 80% found just once. Germline V lookup: CDR1 MNHNS, CDR2 SASEGT. This CDR3 comprises 11 residues. Trimming removed 6 bases at V and 3 bases at J, with 6 bases between. Sequenced input: PBMCs. J is TRBJ2-7 and V is TRBV6-1, with D hard to call. The receptor's source is a man aged 60 to 75 in good health and CMV-seropositive. The DNA of the CDR3 is TGTGCCAGCAGCCTTTACTACGAGCAGTACTTC. Encoded protein: CASSLYYEQYF.